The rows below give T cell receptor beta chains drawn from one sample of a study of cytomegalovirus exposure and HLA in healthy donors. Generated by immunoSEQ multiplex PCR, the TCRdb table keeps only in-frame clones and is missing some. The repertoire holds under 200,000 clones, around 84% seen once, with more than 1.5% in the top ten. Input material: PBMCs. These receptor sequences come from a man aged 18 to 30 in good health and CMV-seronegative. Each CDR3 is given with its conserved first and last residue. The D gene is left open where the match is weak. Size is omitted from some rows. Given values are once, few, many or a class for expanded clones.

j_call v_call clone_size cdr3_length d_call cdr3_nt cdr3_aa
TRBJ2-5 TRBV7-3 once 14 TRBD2 TGTGCCAGCACCCCGGGGGGGAACCAAGAGACCCAGTACTTC CASTPGGNQETQYF
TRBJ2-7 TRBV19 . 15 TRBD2 TGTGCCAGTACCCCGGGGAGCGGGGGGATCTACGAGCAGTACTTC CASTPGSGGIYEQYF
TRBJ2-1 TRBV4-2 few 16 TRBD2 TGTGCCAGCAGCCAAGATTGGACTAGCGGGGGCAATGAGCAGTTCTTC CASSQDWTSGGNEQFF
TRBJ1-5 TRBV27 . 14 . TGTGCCAGCCGTTTGGGGGGGGCGAGTCAGCCCCAGCATTTT CASRLGGASQPQHF
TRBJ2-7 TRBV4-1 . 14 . TGCGCCAGCAGCCAAGGAGATCTTTCCTACGAGCAGTACTTC CASSQGDLSYEQYF
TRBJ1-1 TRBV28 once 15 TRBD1 TGTGCCAGCAGACTACCACAGGGGGCCATAACTGAAGCTTTCTTT CASRLPQGAITEAFF
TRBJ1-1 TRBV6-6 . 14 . TGTGCCAGCAGTAACGAGGGGGGGTGGACTGAAGCTTTCTTT CASSNEGGWTEAFF
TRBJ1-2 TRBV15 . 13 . TGTGCCACCAGCAGAGAAAACTCCTGGGGCTACACCTTC CATSRENSWGYTF
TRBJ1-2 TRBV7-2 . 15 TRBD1 TGTGCCAGCAGCCCGAGGACAGACAGGGCGGGAGGCTACACCTTC CASSPRTDRAGGYTF
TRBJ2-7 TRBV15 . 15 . TGTGCCACCAGCAGAGGCCGGGAAAAGAGTTACGAGCAGTACTTC CATSRGREKSYEQYF
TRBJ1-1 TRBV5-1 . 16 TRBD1 TGCGCCAGCAGCTTGGAGTCAGGGGGCGTGTACACTGAAGCTTTCTTT CASSLESGGVYTEAFF
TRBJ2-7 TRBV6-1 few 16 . TGTGCCAGCAGTGAAGCCGATGGGGGGGGCTCGTACGAGCAGTACTTC CASSEADGGGSYEQYF
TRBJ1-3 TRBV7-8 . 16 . TGTGCCAGCAGCTTAGGTCCAAGCGGCTCTGGAAACACCATATATTTT CASSLGPSGSGNTIYF
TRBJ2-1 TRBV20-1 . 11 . TGCAGTGCTAGATACGGGGGAGAGCAGTTCTTC CSARYGGEQFF
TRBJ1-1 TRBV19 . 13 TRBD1 TGTGCCAGTAGTTCAGGGGGGAACACTGAAGCTTTCTTT CASSSGGNTEAFF
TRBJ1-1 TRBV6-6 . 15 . TGTGCCAGCAGTCCTCCGGCGGGGATGAACACTGAAGCTTTCTTT CASSPPAGMNTEAFF
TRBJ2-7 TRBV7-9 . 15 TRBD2 TGTTCCAGCAGCCCGCGGACTAGCGGGGTCTACGAGCAGTACTTC CSSSPRTSGVYEQYF
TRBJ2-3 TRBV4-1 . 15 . TGCGCCAGCAGCCAAGAAGCTAGGAGCACAGATACGCAGTATTTT CASSQEARSTDTQYF
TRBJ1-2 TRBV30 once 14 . TGTGCCTGGAGTGTCCGGGGGGCGAACTATGGCTACACCTTC CAWSVRGANYGYTF
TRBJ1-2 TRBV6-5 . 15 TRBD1 TGTGCCAGCAGCCGCTTCGGGACAGATAACTATGGCTACACCTTC CASSRFGTDNYGYTF
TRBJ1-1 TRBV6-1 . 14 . TGTGCCACTCCCGCGACGGGGGGGGACACTGAAGCTTTCTTT CATPATGGDTEAFF
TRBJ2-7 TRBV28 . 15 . TGTGCCAGCAGTTTCATGAGGCTGAGCTCCTACGAGCAGTACTTC CASSFMRLSSYEQYF
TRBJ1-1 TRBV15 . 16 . TGTGCCACCAGCAGGGAAAACGACGAGGCCGGGGCTGAAGCTTTCTTT CATSRENDEAGAEAFF
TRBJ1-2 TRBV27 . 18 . TGTGCCAGCAGACCAGACAGGTTTTTATACGGCGCTAGCTATGGCTACACCTTC CASRPDRFLYGASYGYTF
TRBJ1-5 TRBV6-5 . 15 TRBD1 TGTGCCAGCAGTTACTCTGGGACAGGGGATCAGCCCCAGCATTTT CASSYSGTGDQPQHF
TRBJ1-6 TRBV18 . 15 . TGTGCCAGCTCACGCAGCGAGACAGCAAATTCACCCCTCCACTTT CASSRSETANSPLHF
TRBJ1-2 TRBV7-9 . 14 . TGTGCCAGCAGCTCCTCGGGGGGTGGGTATGGCTACACCTTC CASSSSGGGYGYTF
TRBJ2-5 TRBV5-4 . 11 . TGTGCCAGCAGAGATCGGGAGACCCAGTACTTC CASRDRETQYF
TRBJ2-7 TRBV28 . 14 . TGTGCCAGCAGTAGAGGTCTTAGCTCCTACGAGCAGTACTTC CASSRGLSSYEQYF
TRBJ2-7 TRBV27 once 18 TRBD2 TGTGCCAGCAGTCCAGGGGGACTAGCGGGATCTTCCTCCTACGAGCAGTACTTC CASSPGGLAGSSSYEQYF
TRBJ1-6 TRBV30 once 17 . TGTGCCTGGAGTCGAGCACCCACTAGCTCCTATAATTCACCCCTCCACTTT CAWSRAPTSSYNSPLHF
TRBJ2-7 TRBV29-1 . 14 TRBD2 TGCAGCGTTGGTAATTGGCGGGAGTCCTACGAGCAGTACTTC CSVGNWRESYEQYF
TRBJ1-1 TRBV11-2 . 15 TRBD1 TGTGCCAGCAGCAACCTACAGGGGGTTAGGCCTGAAGCTTTCTTT CASSNLQGVRPEAFF
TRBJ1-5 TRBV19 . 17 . TGTGCCAGTAGTATCCCCTCCCTCAGGGGTGGCAATCAGCCCCAGCATTTT CASSIPSLRGGNQPQHF
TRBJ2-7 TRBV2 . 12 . TGTGCCAGCAGTGACTACAGCTACGAGCAGTACTTC CASSDYSYEQYF
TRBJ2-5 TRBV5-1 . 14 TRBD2 TGCGCCAGCAGCTCCGCGGGGGTCCTAGAGACCCAGTACTTC CASSSAGVLETQYF
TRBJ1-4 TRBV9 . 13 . TGTGCCAGCAGCGCAGGGTTGAAGGAAAAACTGTTTTTT CASSAGLKEKLFF
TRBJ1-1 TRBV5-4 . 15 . TGTGCCAGCAGCTTGCTTCAGGGGACGAACACTGAAGCTTTCTTT CASSLLQGTNTEAFF
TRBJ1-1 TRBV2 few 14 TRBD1 TGTGCCAGCATGGGACAGGGATTGGACACTGAAGCTTTCTTT CASMGQGLDTEAFF
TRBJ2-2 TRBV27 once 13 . TGTGCCAGCAGTTCAACGAACACCGGGGAGCTGTTTTTT CASSSTNTGELFF